The subject of this entry is one T cell receptor (beta chain). These data belong to a study of shared T cell receptors in the human thymus. Produced via immunoSEQ multiplex PCR; TCRdb's table is partial and in-frame only. The table records approximately 660,000 clones, approximately 90% of them present only once. Germline CDR1 reads MDHEN; CDR2 reads SYDVKM. The CDR3 runs to 14 residues. Between the trimmed V and J ends, which lost 2 bases and 3 bases, there was a span of 9 bases. A further study also used this sample, focusing on human thymus T cells. That work adds: The source of the thymus tissue was resections taken during corrective heart surgery. Seemingly biased V and J gene usage marked thymic and blood repertoires.

This sequence joins TRBV28 and TRBJ2-3; maybe TRBD2 (6 bases). The sample comprised thymocytes. The source is a boy younger than two with a congenital heart defect. The CDR3 protein is CASSLVAETDTQYF. In nucleotides, the CDR3 is TGTGCCAGCAGTTTAGTAGCGGAGACAGATACGCAGTATTTT. Looking up the rest from reference TRBV28 and TRBJ2-3 gives the full variable domain: DVKVTQSSRYLVKRTGEKVFLECVQDMDHENMFWYRQDPGLGLRLIYFSYDVKMKEKGDIPEGYSVSREKKERFSLILESASTNQTSMYLCASSLVAETDTQYFGPGTRLTVL.